This TCR beta chain is drawn from a study of T-cell reconstitution after alpha-beta-depleted transplantation in children. Findings of the study overall: Fresh T-cell production supplied most of the T-cell counts and diversity seen one year after transplant. High day-60 TCRbeta diversity in some patients came from surviving recipient T cells and thymic progenitors. Expanded clones from the graft, numbering several hundred, reportedly supplied alpha-beta T cells about two months after transplant.

It was with unique molecular identifiers that the TCRbeta library was prepared. TCRdb passed the PCR reads through MiXCR, listing each CDR3 protein once. The sample has roughly 420,000 distinct CDR3 sequences; about a sixth are singletons. Concerning this clonotype itself: Its antigen is not identified.

This CDR3 has 15 residues. Trimming cost V 1 base and J 0 bases, with 10 bases left between them. Germline V gene lookup returns CDR1 SGHRS and CDR2 YFSETQ. The J gene is TRBJ1-1, the V gene TRBV5-1, with a weak D call TRBD1 (6 bases). This specimen consisted of PBMCs, mostly from graft donor cells, obtained 360 days after TCRalphabeta/CD19-depleted stem cell transplant. The clonotype originates from a boy younger than two who had a stem cell transplant for Wiskott-Aldrich syndrome, so the T cells may come from the graft donor. The CDR3 reads CASSLQGPMNTEAFF. The CDR3, as DNA: TGCGCCAGCAGCTTGCAGGGGCCGATGAACACTGAAGCTTTCTTT.